One sample yielded the 26 T cell receptor beta chains listed below, sequenced in a study of blood T cell repertoires in COVID-19. Clones were sequenced by immunoSEQ multiplex PCR, and TCRdb holds only the in-frame ones, with some missing. The profile covers around 200,000 clones, with over 75% appearing a single time and 3% to 4% taken by the ten largest. Source material: peripheral blood. The receptors shown here come from a man in his sixties with acute or convalescent COVID-19.

The chain recombines TRBV7-3 with TRBJ2-3, with D unclear. From germline, CDR1 is SGHTA and CDR2 FQGTGA. V was pared by 0 bases and J by 6 bases, with 10 bases between. This CDR3 has 14 amino acids. The DNA for the CDR3 is TGTGCCAGCAGCTTAACGTTCGCCGGGGATACGCAGTATTTT. Translated: CASSLTFAGDTQYF.

The chain uses TRBV10-3 and TRBJ2-3, with D perhaps matching TRBD1 (6 bases). The CDR3 totals 13 residues. The germline CDR1 and CDR2 sequences are ENHRY and SYGVKD. V lost 5 bases and J 4 bases, leaving 10 bases between the germline ends. The CDR3 region has the DNA TGTGCCATCAGTACGTCAGGGGCAGATACGCAGTATTTT. The encoded protein is CAISTSGADTQYF.

The rearrangement links TRBV24-1 to TRBJ2-4; TRBD2 matches at 7 bases. Germline loops: CDR1 KGHDR, CDR2 SFDVKD. V shed 1 base and J 0 bases; nucleotides not matched to a gene: 8. This CDR3 is built from 18 residues. The chain's CDR3 is CATSDLSPAGLAKNIQYF. The CDR3 DNA sequence: TGTGCCACCAGTGATTTATCCCCAGCGGGACTAGCCAAAAACATTCAGTACTTC.

This clone turned up a few times. The chain is built from TRBV5-4 and TRBJ2-2, with D possibly TRBD2 on 5 matching bases. Germline CDR1 is SGHNT and CDR2 is YYREEE (reference sequence). This CDR3 region has 17 residues. Trimming removed 2 bases from V and 2 bases from J, with 16 bases in between. CDR3 in DNA: TGTGCCAGCAGCTTTGGCGGGCCCGGATCTAACACCGGGGAGCTGTTTTTT. Residues: CASSFGGPGSNTGELFF.

V usage is TRBV7-9 and J usage is TRBJ2-3; D is unresolved. The germline CDR1 and CDR2 sequences are SEHNR and FQNEAQ (reference sequence). V was pared by 5 bases and J by 3 bases, with 21 bases between. The CDR3 has 17 residues. CDR3 amino acids: CASSLPQRSYGTDTQYF. The CDR3 DNA is TGTGCCAGCAGCCTTCCTCAGCGCTCTTACGGAACAGATACGCAGTATTTT.

The rearrangement links TRBV18 to TRBJ2-2; TRBD2 matches 14 bases. Trimming cost V 6 bases and J 4 bases; bases outside gene matches: 7. Germline V gives CDR1 KGHSH, CDR2 LQKENI. The CDR3 totals 17 residues. The chain's CDR3 is CASSALGTSGSTGELFF. Here the CDR3 DNA reads TGTGCCAGCTCGGCCCTAGGGACTAGCGGGAGCACCGGGGAGCTGTTTTTT.

V and J are TRBV12-5 and TRBJ1-1, with D perhaps TRBD1 (6 bases). Germline V CDR1 and CDR2: LGHNT, FRNRAP. V shed 1 base and J shed 0 bases, with 9 bases lying between them. The CDR3 is 15 residues long. CDR3 in amino acids: CASGLGTGLNTEAFF. CDR3 DNA: TGTGCTAGTGGTTTGGGCACAGGGTTGAACACTGAAGCTTTCTTT. Complete variable domain (other parts from reference TRBV12-5 and TRBJ1-1): DARVTQTPRHKVTEMGQEVTMRCQPILGHNTVFWYRQTMMQGLELLAYFRNRAPLDDSGMPKDRFSAEMPDATLATLKIQPSEPRDSAVYFCASGLGTGLNTEAFFGQGTRLTVV.

The V call is TRBV6-5, the J call TRBJ2-5; no reliable D call. Trimming left V 7 bases short and J 5 bases short, with 11 bases between. The CDR3 length is 12 residues. Germline-derived CDR1 and CDR2 are MNHEY and SVGAGI. CDR3 region: CASKSSAETQYF. CDR3 coding DNA: TGTGCCAGCAAATCCAGCGCTGAGACCCAGTACTTC.

V gene TRBV28 combines with J gene TRBJ2-2; a possible D gene is TRBD1 (6 bases). CDR1 and CDR2 (germline): MDHEN, SYDVKM. The CDR3 is 14 amino acids. The V end was cut by 5 bases, the J end by 1 base, with 8 bases between. The DNA for the CDR3 is TGTGCCAGCAGTACGACAGGGAACACCGGGGAGCTGTTTTTT. Its protein is CASSTTGNTGELFF. Using reference TRBV28 and TRBJ2-2 for the parts outside the CDR3, the full variable domain is DVKVTQSSRYLVKRTGEKVFLECVQDMDHENMFWYRQDPGLGLRLIYFSYDVKMKEKGDIPEGYSVSREKKERFSLILESASTNQTSMYLCASSTTGNTGELFFGEGSRLTVL.

The V call is TRBV11-2, the J call TRBJ2-3; 8 positions agree with TRBD2. The CDR3 spans 15 residues. With V trimmed by 6 bases and J by 3 bases, 8 bases remained unmatched. CDR1 is SGHAT and CDR2 is FQNNGV in the germline V gene. The CDR3 loop reads CASRRVAGHTDTQYF. In DNA form, the CDR3 reads TGTGCCAGCAGGCGAGTAGCGGGGCATACAGATACGCAGTATTTT.

The chain has TRBV3-1 (or the pseudogene TRBV3-2) and TRBJ1-1; D unresolved. Germline CDR1 LGHDT, CDR2 YNNKEL (reference sequence). Trimming removed 0 bases at V and 11 bases at J, with 10 bases between. The CDR3 is made up of 12 amino acids. The CDR3 reads CASSQDPGEAFF. DNA of the CDR3: TGTGCCAGCAGCCAAGACCCCGGGGAGGCTTTCTTT.

The rearrangement links TRBV5-1 to TRBJ2-1, with TRBD2 as a possible D gene (6 bases). This CDR3 has 15 amino acids. CDR1 SGHRS and CDR2 YFSETQ come from the germline V gene. Between the trimmed V and J ends, which lost 6 bases and 8 bases, there was a span of 21 bases. DNA for the CDR3: TGCGCCAGCATTAAGGCGGGATCCTCCGGCGATGAGCAGTTCTTC. It yields the protein CASIKAGSSGDEQFF. The variable domain in full, with the rest retrieved from reference TRBV5-1 and TRBJ2-1, is KAGVTQTPRYLIKTRGQQVTLSCSPISGHRSVSWYQQTPGQGLQFLFEYFSETQRNKGNFPGRFSGRQFSNSRSEMNVSTLELGDSALYLCASIKAGSSGDEQFFGPGTRLTVL.

This clone was recorded a few times. This CDR3 reads CASSLRRGPSVDTQYF. In DNA, the CDR3 is TGTGCCAGCAGCCTACGCAGGGGCCCCAGCGTGGATACGCAGTATTTT. The rearrangement joins TRBV7-9 to TRBJ2-3, with D perhaps TRBD1 (6 bases). The CDR3 is 16 amino acids. Deletions cut 5 bases from V and 6 bases from J, with 21 bases between. Per the germline V gene, CDR1 is SEHNR and CDR2 is FQNEAQ (reference sequence). Complete variable domain (other parts from reference TRBV7-9 and TRBJ2-3): DTGVSQNPRHKITKRGQNVTFRCDPISEHNRLYWYRQTLGQGPEFLTYFQNEAQLEKSRLLSDRFSAERPKGSFSTLEIQRTEQGDSAMYLCASSLRRGPSVDTQYFGPGTRLTVL.

The chain combines TRBV28 with TRBJ2-3; 7 bases map to TRBD2. CDR3 length: 16 amino acids. With 3 bases clipped from V and 2 bases from J, the junction kept 8 bases outside the gene matches. Per the germline V gene, CDR1 is MDHEN and CDR2 is SYDVKM. The CDR3 DNA follows: TGTGCCAGCAGTTTGTTGTGGGGAGGGGACACAGATACGCAGTATTTT. Translating it yields CASSLLWGGDTDTQYF.

On this clone itself: The same CDR3 can be traced to other DNA sequences in this sample. The V and J genes are TRBV7-9 and TRBJ1-4; 8 nucleotides align to TRBD1. The ends lost 5 bases at V and 7 bases at J; junction bases unmatched: 6. Germline CDR1 SEHNR, CDR2 FQNEAQ (reference sequence). The CDR3 covers 14 residues. The CDR3 nucleotides read TGTGCCAGCAGCCTTCAGGGGGCGGGTGAAAAACTGTTTTTT. The encoded protein is CASSLQGAGEKLFF.

A few counts support this clone. The rearrangement links TRBV12-3 or TRBV12-4 to TRBJ2-7, with no clear D. The CDR3 consists of 12 residues. Trimming took off 5 bases at V and 5 bases at J, with 10 bases between the two ends. The chain's CDR3 is CASSPVTNEQYF. In DNA form, the CDR3 reads TGTGCCAGCAGTCCAGTGACAAACGAGCAGTACTTC.

The gene calls are TRBV3-1 (or the pseudogene TRBV3-2) and TRBJ2-1; TRBD2 matches 15 bases. V gave up 4 bases and J gave up 10 bases; unmatched junction bases: 8. Germline values: CDR1 LGHDT, CDR2 YNNKEL (reference sequence). There are 16 residues in the CDR3. The DNA for the CDR3 is TGTGCCAGCAGCCTAGCGCGGACTAGCGGGGGGGGAGAGCAGTTCTTC. The encoded protein is CASSLARTSGGGEQFF.

This clone occurred once. A junction boundary mismatches the germline segment, possibly from a read error. The genes are TRBV6-2 or TRBV6-3 and TRBJ2-7; 7 bases line up with TRBD2. This CDR3 is built from 16 residues. Per the germline V gene, CDR1 is MNHEY and CDR2 is SVGEGT. This CDR3 is CVSSYSRLAGTYEQYF. The CDR3 nucleotides are TGTGTCAGCAGTTACTCCCGACTAGCCGGGACCTACGAGCAGTACTTC.

The rearrangement uses TRBV2 and TRBJ2-1; 11 nucleotides line up with TRBD2. Trimming removed 2 bases from V and 9 bases from J; junction bases left unmatched: 3. CDR3 length: 14 residues. Germline CDR1 reads SNHLY; CDR2 reads FYNNEI. This CDR3 reads CASSELAGGGEQFF. CDR3 sequence (DNA): TGTGCCAGCAGTGAACTAGCGGGAGGAGGTGAGCAGTTCTTC.

The CDR3 spells CAFQGGRAQFF. The CDR3 bases are TGTGCTTTCCAGGGCGGGAGGGCCCAGTTCTTC. V is TRBV30 and J is TRBJ2-1; 9 positions agree with TRBD2. This CDR3 is 11 amino acids long. CDR1 and CDR2 from the germline V gene are GTSNPN and SVGIG (reference sequence).

The chain couples TRBV9 to TRBJ2-7; D perhaps matches TRBD2 (6 bases). The germline CDR1 and CDR2 sequences are SGDLS and YYNGEE. The CDR3 is 14 residues long. Deletions cut 3 bases from V and 3 bases from J, with 13 bases between. DNA of the CDR3: TGTGCCAGCAGCGGACCGGGACTCGACTACGAGCAGTACTTC. Protein sequence: CASSGPGLDYEQYF. Looking up the rest from reference TRBV9 and TRBJ2-7 gives the full variable domain: DSGVTQTPKHLITATGQRVTLRCSPRSGDLSVYWYQQSLDQGLQFLIQYYNGEERAKGNILERFSAQQFPDLHSELNLSSLELGDSALYFCASSGPGLDYEQYFGPGTRLTVT.

This clone was seen once. This chain connects TRBV19 to TRBJ2-1, with 10 bases lining up with TRBD2. The CDR3 has 15 amino acids. Germline CDR1 reads LNHDA; CDR2 reads SQIVND (reference sequence). Trimming at V came to 1 base and at J to 9 bases, leaving 6 bases not matched to a gene. This CDR3 reads CASSIVSGRAGEQFF. In DNA, the CDR3 is TGTGCCAGTAGTATAGTAAGCGGGAGGGCCGGTGAGCAGTTCTTC.

In nucleotides, the CDR3 is TGTGCCAGCAGCTTAGCGGTTCGGGGTTACGAGCAGTACTTC. Translation gives CASSLAVRGYEQYF. V usage is TRBV7-2 and J usage is TRBJ2-7; TRBD2 is a possible D gene (5 bases). The CDR3 loop spans 14 amino acids. Trimming pared 0 bases from V and 4 bases from J, leaving 10 bases between. CDR1 SGHTA and CDR2 FQGNSA come from the germline V gene.

This clone was picked up a small number of times. The chain combines TRBV6-5 with TRBJ1-6; D remains ambiguous. Trimming cost V 6 bases and J 9 bases, with 9 bases left between them. Germline V lookup: CDR1 MNHEY, CDR2 SVGAGI. The CDR3 loop spans 12 amino acids. CDR3 loop: CASRDLGSPLHF. CDR3 nucleotide sequence: TGTGCCAGCAGAGACCTAGGTTCACCCCTCCACTTT.

The J gene is TRBJ2-5, the V gene TRBV7-3, with D possibly TRBD1 on 6 matching bases. Trimming removed 4 bases from V and 5 bases from J, with 11 bases in between. Germline lookup yields CDR1 SGHTA and CDR2 FQGTGA. The CDR3 length is 13 residues. The CDR3 nucleotides are TGTGCCAGCAGCTCCCGACAGGCGGAGACCCAGTACTTC. This encodes CASSSRQAETQYF. Complete variable domain (other parts from reference TRBV7-3 and TRBJ2-5): GAGVSQTPSNKVTEKGKYVELRCDPISGHTALYWYRQSLGQGPEFLIYFQGTGAADDSGLPNDRFFAVRPEGSVSTLKIQRTERGDSAVYLCASSSRQAETQYFGPGTRLLVL.

The rearrangement uses TRBV5-4 and TRBJ2-7; D possibly corresponds to TRBD1 (6 bases). V gave up 0 bases and J gave up 0 bases, with 13 bases separating them. Germline loops: CDR1 SGHNT, CDR2 YYREEE (reference sequence). This CDR3 is 16 amino acids long. The chain's CDR3 is CASSLGGGRSSYEQYF. In nucleotides, the CDR3 is TGTGCCAGCAGCTTGGGTGGGGGCAGGAGCTCCTACGAGCAGTACTTC.